This is a list of T cell receptor beta chains from one sample in a study of cytomegalovirus exposure and HLA in healthy donors. The assay was immunoSEQ multiplex PCR, and TCRdb's table has in-frame clones only and misses some. The repertoire holds 140,000 to 150,000 clones, with 8.5% to 10% as singletons. Input material: PBMCs. The receptor source for this set is a man in his fifties or sixties in good health and CMV-seronegative. The CDR3 runs from the conserved cysteine through the conserved F or W. D genes are given only for firm matches. Size is stated for part of the rows, as once, few or many counts, or as a class when the clone is expanded.

cdr3_length j_call v_call clone_size d_call cdr3_nt cdr3_aa
14 TRBJ2-7 TRBV30 few TRBD1 TGTGCCTGGGGTCCGACAGGGGTTCCCTACGAGCAGTACTTC CAWGPTGVPYEQYF
17 TRBJ2-7 TRBV19 few TRBD1 TGTGCCAGTAGACCTAGCGCCGGGACAGGGGACCCCTACGAGCAGTACTTC CASRPSAGTGDPYEQYF
14 TRBJ1-4 TRBV19 NA NA TGTGCCAGTAGTAGGGAGGGCCGTGGTGAAAAACTGTTTTTT CASSREGRGEKLFF
14 TRBJ1-6 TRBV11-1 NA NA TGTGCCAGCAGCTTGGGGGTACAGGGATCACCCCTCCACTTT CASSLGVQGSPLHF
15 TRBJ1-5 TRBV6-1 NA TRBD1 TGTGCCAGCAGTGAAGTTAGGACAGGGTTTCAGCCCCAGCATTTT CASSEVRTGFQPQHF
13 TRBJ1-2 TRBV28 NA TRBD1 TGTGCCAGCAGGTTGGCCGACCGGGACAGCCTAACCTTC CASRLADRDSLTF
16 TRBJ1-2 TRBV18 few TRBD1 TGTGCCAGCTCATCAAAAACAGGGGTGGATACCTATGGCTACACCTTC CASSSKTGVDTYGYTF
15 TRBJ2-1 TRBV2 NA TRBD1 TGTGCCAGCAGACAGACAGGGGCCCTATACAATGAGCAGTTCTTC CASRQTGALYNEQFF
13 TRBJ2-1 TRBV7-9 NA NA TGTGCCAGCAGTTCCCTTACCTACAATGAGCAGTTCTTC CASSSLTYNEQFF
13 TRBJ2-7 TRBV5-6 NA NA TGTGCCAGCAGCTCGGCGGACATCTACGAGCAGTACTTC CASSSADIYEQYF
17 TRBJ2-7 TRBV2 few TRBD2 TGTGCCAGCAGGCAGGGACTAGCGGGAGTGGGGTCCTACGAGCAGTACTTC CASRQGLAGVGSYEQYF
15 TRBJ2-7 TRBV19 NA NA TGTGCCAGTAGTATAGACCGACGGGAGTCCTACGAGCAGTACTTC CASSIDRRESYEQYF
14 TRBJ1-2 TRBV11-2 NA TRBD1 TGTGCCAGCAGCTCGACAGGGGGCGGCTATGGCTACACCTTC CASSSTGGGYGYTF
14 TRBJ1-2 TRBV28 few TRBD1 TGTGCCAGCGCGGTTCCGGGACAGCAATATGGCTACACCTTC CASAVPGQQYGYTF
15 TRBJ2-7 TRBV19 NA TRBD2 TGTGCCAGTAGCTTGAGCGGGAGAGTCGGCTACGAGCAGTACTTC CASSLSGRVGYEQYF
16 TRBJ2-3 TRBV18 NA TRBD1 TGTGCCAGCTCAACCCCCGGGACAGGGGTCACAGATACGCAGTATTTT CASSTPGTGVTDTQYF
14 TRBJ2-5 TRBV5-1 few NA TGCGCCAGCAGCGCCGTCGGGGTCCAAGAGACCCAGTACTTC CASSAVGVQETQYF
17 TRBJ1-2 TRBV5-8 few NA TGTGCCAGCAGCTGGTCCGAGGGGGGGCTGAGGGGCTATGGCTACACCTTC CASSWSEGGLRGYGYTF